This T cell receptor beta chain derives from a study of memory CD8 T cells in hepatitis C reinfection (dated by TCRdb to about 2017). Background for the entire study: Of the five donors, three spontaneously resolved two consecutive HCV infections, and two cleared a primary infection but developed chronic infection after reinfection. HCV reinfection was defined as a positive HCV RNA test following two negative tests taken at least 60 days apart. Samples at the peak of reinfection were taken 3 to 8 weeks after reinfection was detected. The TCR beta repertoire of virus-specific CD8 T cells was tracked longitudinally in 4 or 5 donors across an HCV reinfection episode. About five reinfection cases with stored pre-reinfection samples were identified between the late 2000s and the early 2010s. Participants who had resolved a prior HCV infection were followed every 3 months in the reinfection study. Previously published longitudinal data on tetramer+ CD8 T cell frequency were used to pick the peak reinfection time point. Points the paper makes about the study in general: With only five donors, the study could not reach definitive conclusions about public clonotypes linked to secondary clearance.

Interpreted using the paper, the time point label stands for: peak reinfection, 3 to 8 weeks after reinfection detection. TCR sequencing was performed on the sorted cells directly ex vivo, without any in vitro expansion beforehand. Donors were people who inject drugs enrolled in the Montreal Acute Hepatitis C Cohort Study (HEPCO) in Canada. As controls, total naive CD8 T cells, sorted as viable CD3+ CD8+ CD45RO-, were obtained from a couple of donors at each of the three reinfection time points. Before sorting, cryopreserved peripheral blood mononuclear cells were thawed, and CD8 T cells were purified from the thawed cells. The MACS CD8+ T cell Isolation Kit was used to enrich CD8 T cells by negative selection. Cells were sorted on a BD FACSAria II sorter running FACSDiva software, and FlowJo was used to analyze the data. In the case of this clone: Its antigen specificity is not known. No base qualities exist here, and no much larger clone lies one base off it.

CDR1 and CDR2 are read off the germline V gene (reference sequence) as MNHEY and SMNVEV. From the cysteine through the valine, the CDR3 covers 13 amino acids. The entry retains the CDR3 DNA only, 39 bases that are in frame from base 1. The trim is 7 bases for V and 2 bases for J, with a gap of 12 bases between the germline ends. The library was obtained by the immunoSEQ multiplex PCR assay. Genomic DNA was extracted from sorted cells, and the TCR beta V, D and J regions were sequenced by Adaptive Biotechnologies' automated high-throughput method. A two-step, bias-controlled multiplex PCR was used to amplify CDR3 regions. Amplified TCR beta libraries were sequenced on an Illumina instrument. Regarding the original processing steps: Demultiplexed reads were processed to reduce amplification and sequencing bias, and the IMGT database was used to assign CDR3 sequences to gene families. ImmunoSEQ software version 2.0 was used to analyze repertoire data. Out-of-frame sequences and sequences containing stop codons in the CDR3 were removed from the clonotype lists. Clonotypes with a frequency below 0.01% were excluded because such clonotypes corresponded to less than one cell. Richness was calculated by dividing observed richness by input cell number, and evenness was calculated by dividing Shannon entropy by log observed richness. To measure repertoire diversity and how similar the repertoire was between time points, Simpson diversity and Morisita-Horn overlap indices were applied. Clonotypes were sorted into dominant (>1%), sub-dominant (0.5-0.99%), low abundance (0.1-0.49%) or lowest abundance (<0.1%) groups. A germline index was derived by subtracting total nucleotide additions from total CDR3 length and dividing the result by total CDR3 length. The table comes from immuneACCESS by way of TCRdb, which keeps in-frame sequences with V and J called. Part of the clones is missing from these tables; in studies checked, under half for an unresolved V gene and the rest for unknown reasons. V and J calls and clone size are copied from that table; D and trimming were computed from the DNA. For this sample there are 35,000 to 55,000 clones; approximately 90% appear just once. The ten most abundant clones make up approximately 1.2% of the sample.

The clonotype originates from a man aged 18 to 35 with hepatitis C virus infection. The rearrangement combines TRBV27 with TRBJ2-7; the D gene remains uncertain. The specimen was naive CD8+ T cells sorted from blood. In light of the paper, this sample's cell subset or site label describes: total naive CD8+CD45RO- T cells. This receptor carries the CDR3 CASNPDTTYEQYV. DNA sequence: TGTGCCAGCAACCCCGACACCACCTACGAGCAGTACGTC.